Many counts were recorded for the clone carrying this T cell receptor beta chain. The sample belongs to a study of blood T cells in healthy people across ages. The CDR3 spans 17 residues. Germline values: CDR1 MNHEY, CDR2 SMNVEV (reference sequence). J lost 2 bases, V lost 4 bases, and 9 bases had no gene match. For the second PCR, which ran for about 6 to 11 cycles, a sample-barcoded 5' primer and a J-beta primer mix were used. TCRdb used MiXCR to reprocess the 5' RACE reads, holding one entry per CDR3 protein. The data show roughly 1.7 million distinct CDR3 sequences, almost 35% seen once. The chain uses TRBV27 and TRBJ2-7; 12 bases are shared with TRBD2. Sequencing was performed on blood. This TCR was recovered from a woman aged 30 to 39 in good health. The DNA for the CDR3 is TGTGCCAGCAGTTCCGCAGGACTAGCGGGAAGACCCTACGAGCAGTACTTC. The encoded protein is CASSSAGLAGRPYEQYF.